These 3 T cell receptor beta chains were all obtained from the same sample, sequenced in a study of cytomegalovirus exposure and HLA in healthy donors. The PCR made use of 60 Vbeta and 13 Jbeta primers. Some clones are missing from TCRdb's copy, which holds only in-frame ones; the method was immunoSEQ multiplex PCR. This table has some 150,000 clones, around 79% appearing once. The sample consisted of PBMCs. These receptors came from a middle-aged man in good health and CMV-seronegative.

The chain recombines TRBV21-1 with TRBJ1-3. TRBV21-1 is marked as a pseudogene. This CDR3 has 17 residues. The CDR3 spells CASSHAVATFSGNTIYF. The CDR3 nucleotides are TGTGCCAGCAGCCACGCGGTTGCGACGTTCTCCGGAAACACCATATATTTT.

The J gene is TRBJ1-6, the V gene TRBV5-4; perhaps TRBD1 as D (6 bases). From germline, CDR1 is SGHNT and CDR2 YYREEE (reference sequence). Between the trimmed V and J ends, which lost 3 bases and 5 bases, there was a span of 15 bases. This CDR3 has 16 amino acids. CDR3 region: CASSSKAGAHNSPLHF. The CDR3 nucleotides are TGTGCCAGCAGCTCGAAGGCGGGGGCCCATAATTCACCCCTCCACTTT.

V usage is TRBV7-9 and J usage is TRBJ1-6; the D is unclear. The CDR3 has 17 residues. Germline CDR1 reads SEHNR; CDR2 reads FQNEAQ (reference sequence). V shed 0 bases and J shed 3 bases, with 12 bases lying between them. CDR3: CASSLAAGSGYNSPLHF. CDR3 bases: TGTGCCAGCAGCTTAGCGGCCGGGTCCGGCTATAATTCACCCCTCCACTTT.